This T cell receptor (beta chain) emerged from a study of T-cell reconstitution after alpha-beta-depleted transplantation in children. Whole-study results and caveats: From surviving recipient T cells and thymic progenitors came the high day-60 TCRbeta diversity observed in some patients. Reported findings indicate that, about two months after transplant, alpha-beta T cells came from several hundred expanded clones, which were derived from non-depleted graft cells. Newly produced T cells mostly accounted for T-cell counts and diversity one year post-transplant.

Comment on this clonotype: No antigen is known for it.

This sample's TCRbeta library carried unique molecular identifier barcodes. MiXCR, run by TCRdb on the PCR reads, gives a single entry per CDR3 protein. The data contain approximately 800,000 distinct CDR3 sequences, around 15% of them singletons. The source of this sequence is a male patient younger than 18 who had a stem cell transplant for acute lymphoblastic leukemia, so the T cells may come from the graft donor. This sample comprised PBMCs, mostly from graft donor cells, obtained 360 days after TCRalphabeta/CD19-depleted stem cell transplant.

The CDR3 nucleotides are TGCGCCAGCAGCGGTATACGGCCCGGGACTAGCGGGAGGACCCTGAGGGGATCCTACGAGCAGTACTTC. The encoded protein is CASSGIRPGTSGRTLRGSYEQYF. The chain joins TRBV4-3 to TRBJ2-7; TRBD2 matches 15 bases. The V gene's germline CDR1 is LGHNA and CDR2 YSLEER. The CDR3 extends over 23 amino acids. Trimming took 5 bases from V and 1 from J; bases not matched to a gene: 24.